This record looks at one T cell receptor (beta chain) sequence and its context. Its antigen remains undetermined. Base quality data are lacking; no much larger clone is found one base away. Participants in the prospective study were aged about 18 to 90 years, lived in 24 United States geographic areas, and enrolled through a virtual design. To assign participants to cohorts, the prospective study relied on clinical history that participants themselves reported in a screening survey and a study questionnaire. In the prospective study, whole blood, serum and a nasopharyngeal or oropharyngeal swab were collected from each participant by mobile phlebotomists. Additional blood draws and questionnaires over a roughly two-month period could optionally be provided by prospective study participants. Before DNA extraction, blood samples from the prospective study were shipped at room temperature or frozen.

The germline V and J ends show losses of 0 bases and 3 bases respectively, and no gene match explains 6 bases of the junction. The CDR3 covers 15 residues, taking in both the cysteine and the phenylalanine. The DNA shown is the 45-base CDR3, in frame from base 1. For CDR1 and CDR2, the germline V gene lists SGHDT and YYEEEE. The data derive from a study of blood T cell repertoires in COVID-19 (dated by TCRdb to about 2020). For the wider study: The collaborator samples originated in the United States, Italy and Spain and spanned the acute and convalescent phases of COVID-19. The samples were drawn from the first 160 participants of the ongoing ImmuneRACE study and from some 1,300 subjects provided by 6 global collaborators. The repertoires were released in a freely available public database meant as a resource for research on the immune response to SARS-CoV-2. HLA class I and class II types, where available, came from metadata supplied by the sample provider rather than from assay-based typing. Subjects who had been exposed to COVID-19, were actively infected with it, or had recovered from it provided the deeply sampled blood TCRbeta repertoires that made up the dataset. The material from the prospective study consisted of cDNA or gDNA derived from T cells, B-cell-depleted T cells, or PBMCs. The sample metadata nearly always contained a de-identified subject ID, COVID-19 status, age in years and sex.

What the work shows at the level of the full study, not this receptor alone: How much clinical and demographic metadata was included differed by source and by participant, and the metadata was provided uncurated.

TCRbeta CDR3 regions were amplified from genomic DNA by means of the immunoSEQ Assay, a bias-controlled multiplex PCR. The original pipeline was this. Nucleated cell counts per sample were estimated from amplification of reference gene primers within the assay. Sequence reads were collapsed and filtered to measure the absolute abundance of every unique TCRbeta CDR3 rearrangement. For each sample, productive Simpson clonality was calculated as the square root of Simpson's diversity index over productive rearrangements. TCRdb's version of the immuneACCESS table is confined to in-frame rearrangements and falls short of the full clone set. An unresolved V gene accounts for under half of the shortfall where checked; the remainder is of unknown origin. V, J and clone size derive from that table, while D and trimming were established from the DNA sequence. The sample table shows 300,000 to 400,000 clones, and approximately 87% are seen once. The ten most abundant clones make up over 0.9% of the sample.

The chain employs TRBV5-6 and TRBJ2-7; the junction holds 7 bases that match TRBD2. Sequencing was performed on PBMCs or T cells enriched from blood (not recorded which). This receptor was taken from a young woman with acute COVID-19. The CDR3 region has the sequence CASSLVGGGGYEQYF. The DNA reads TGTGCCAGCAGCTTGGTAGGCGGGGGAGGCTACGAGCAGTACTTC.